Listed below are T cell receptor beta chains from one sample, sequenced in a study of blood T cell repertoires in COVID-19. Libraries were prepared by immunoSEQ multiplex PCR; TCRdb keeps only in-frame clonotypes and omits some of them. Counted here are more than 300,000 clones, roughly 90% occurring once; the ten biggest clones make up 0.7% to 0.95%. Specimen: PBMCs or T cells enriched from blood (not recorded which). These receptors came from a middle-aged woman who had been exposed to COVID-19. The CDR3 runs from the conserved cysteine through the conserved F or W. The order of the fields is V gene, J gene, clone size, D gene, CDR3 protein, CDR3 DNA. A D gene is named only where the DNA matches it firmly. Size tells how often a clone was seen (once, few, many) or the class of an expanded clone, and some rows leave it out.

TRBV15	TRBJ2-1	-	-	CATSRATGTYNEQFF	TGTGCCACCAGCAGAGCAACCGGGACTTACAATGAGCAGTTCTTC
TRBV5-1	TRBJ2-3	-	TRBD2	CASSLASGIDTQYF	TGCGCCAGCAGCTTGGCTAGCGGGATCGATACGCAGTATTTT
TRBV19	TRBJ2-7	once	TRBD1	CATRKPGGSYEQYF	TGTGCCACGAGGAAACCAGGGGGCTCCTACGAGCAGTACTTC
TRBV5-6	TRBJ1-3	-	-	CASSSRSGNTIYF	TGTGCCAGCAGCTCCCGGTCTGGAAACACCATATATTTT
TRBV27	TRBJ1-1	once	TRBD1	CASSLSGQLMNTEAFF	TGTGCCAGCAGTTTATCGGGACAGCTCATGAACACTGAAGCTTTCTTT
TRBV3-1/TRBV3-2	TRBJ1-1	once	TRBD1	CASSQGTGRNTEAFF	TGTGCCAGCAGCCAAGGGACAGGGCGAAACACTGAAGCTTTCTTT
TRBV3-1/TRBV3-2	TRBJ2-7	-	TRBD1	CASSRNRGQGEQYF	TGTGCCAGCAGCCGAAACAGGGGGCAGGGAGAGCAGTACTTC
TRBV18	TRBJ2-7	-	TRBD2	CASSPPPGGTYEQYF	TGTGCCAGCTCACCACCACCGGGGGGGACCTACGAGCAGTACTTC
TRBV27	TRBJ1-3	once	-	CASSPHRVTSGNTIYF	TGTGCCAGCAGTCCTCACAGGGTTACCTCTGGAAACACCATATATTTT
TRBV7-2	TRBJ1-1	-	-	CASRMEMANTEAFF	TGTGCCAGCAGGATGGAGATGGCGAACACTGAAGCTTTCTTT
TRBV19	TRBJ1-6	-	TRBD1	CASSRDRGNSPLHF	TGTGCCAGTAGTAGGGACAGGGGTAATTCACCCCTCCACTTT
TRBV5-1	TRBJ2-2	-	TRBD1	CASSEGAPGELFF	TGCGCCAGCAGCGAGGGGGCTCCGGGGGAGCTGTTTTTT
TRBV5-5	TRBJ1-1	-	-	CASSLAEGFYTEAFF	TGTGCCAGCAGCTTGGCTGAGGGATTTTACACTGAAGCTTTCTTT
TRBV27	TRBJ2-7	-	-	CASSWAGPSEQYF	TGTGCCAGCAGTTGGGCAGGGCCCTCCGAGCAGTACTTC
TRBV7-8	TRBJ1-2	-	TRBD1	CASSIGQGPYGYTF	TGTGCCAGCAGCATAGGACAGGGTCCTTATGGCTACACCTTC
TRBV27	TRBJ2-1	-	TRBD2	CASSGTSAYNEQFF	TGTGCCAGCAGTGGGACTAGCGCATACAATGAGCAGTTCTTC
TRBV24-1	TRBJ2-1	-	-	CATSGQSIYNEQFF	TGTGCCACCAGTGGGCAGTCGATCTACAATGAGCAGTTCTTC
TRBV25-1	TRBJ1-1	few	-	CASSAVNTEAFF	TGTGCCAGCAGTGCAGTGAACACTGAAGCTTTCTTT
TRBV10-3	TRBJ2-3	-	-	CAISLGRFSTDTQYF	TGTGCCATCAGTCTCGGGAGATTCAGCACAGATACGCAGTATTTT
TRBV5-8	TRBJ2-1	once	TRBD1	CASSPRDRVSYNEQFF	TGTGCCAGCAGCCCGAGAGACAGGGTCTCCTACAATGAGCAGTTCTTC
TRBV12-3/TRBV12-4	TRBJ1-1	few	-	CASTVTEGSEAFF	TGTGCCAGCACCGTAACCGAGGGCTCTGAAGCTTTCTTT
TRBV7-9	TRBJ1-3	-	-	CASSPKPGQGLDTIYF	TGTGCCAGCAGCCCTAAGCCGGGACAAGGCTTGGACACCATATATTTT
TRBV5-1	TRBJ1-1	-	TRBD1	CATSTGAGANTEAFF	TGCGCCACCTCGACAGGGGCGGGCGCTAACACTGAAGCTTTCTTT
TRBV19	TRBJ2-1	-	TRBD2	CASSAPGLAGVSPYNEQFF	TGTGCCAGTAGTGCCCCGGGACTAGCGGGAGTATCTCCCTACAATGAGCAGTTCTTC
TRBV7-2	TRBJ2-3	-	-	CASSLHGPGIGTDTQYF	TGTGCCAGCAGCTTACATGGGCCCGGGATCGGCACAGATACGCAGTATTTT
TRBV29-1	TRBJ2-2	-	-	CSVEDNGSATGELFF	TGCAGCGTTGAAGATAACGGAAGCGCCACCGGGGAGCTGTTTTTT
TRBV19	TRBJ2-2	-	-	CASSSRRAGELFF	TGTGCCAGTAGTTCCCGGAGGGCCGGGGAGCTGTTTTTT
TRBV21-1	TRBJ2-1	-	-	CASIIGTGGDEQFF	TGTGCCAGCATCATAGGTACAGGGGGGGATGAGCAGTTCTTC
TRBV6-5	TRBJ2-1	-	TRBD2	CASITSGGAGEQFF	TGTGCCAGTATTACTAGCGGGGGGGCCGGTGAGCAGTTCTTC
TRBV9	TRBJ2-3	-	TRBD1	CASSHRWETGSGTDTQYF	TGTGCCAGCAGCCATCGATGGGAGACAGGGTCGGGCACAGATACGCAGTATTTT
TRBV10-1	TRBJ2-3	-	TRBD2	CASSDLAGASTDTQYF	TGCGCCAGCAGTGACCTAGCGGGAGCGAGCACAGATACGCAGTATTTT
TRBV6-6	TRBJ1-5	-	-	CASRIDGSGNQPQHF	TGTGCCAGCAGAATAGACGGGAGTGGCAATCAGCCCCAGCATTTT
TRBV19	TRBJ1-6	-	-	CASSILGEGSPLHF	TGTGCCAGTAGTATTCTGGGAGAGGGATCACCCCTCCACTTT
TRBV5-1	TRBJ1-6	-	-	CASSLTGPNNSPLHF	TGCGCCAGCAGCTTAACAGGCCCAAATAATTCACCCCTCCACTTT
TRBV7-9	TRBJ1-6	-	TRBD1	CASSSSDRSLVPLHF	TGTGCCAGCAGCTCCTCGGACAGGTCTCTAGTCCCCCTCCACTTT
TRBV15	TRBJ1-4	-	TRBD1	CATSRGIKTGQTNEKLFF	TGTGCCACCAGCAGAGGGATAAAAACGGGACAGACTAATGAAAAACTGTTTTTT
TRBV12-3/TRBV12-4	TRBJ1-5	-	-	CASSLSGNQPQHF	TGTGCCAGCAGTTTATCCGGTAATCAGCCCCAGCATTTT